Shown below are 8 T cell receptor beta chains from a single sample sequenced in a study of T cells in Graves' hyperthyroidism and ophthalmopathy. What was amplified from RNA transcripts were TCR beta CDR3 regions. HTBI primers drove first-round RT-PCR of the TCR CDR3. TCRdb reanalysed the multiplex PCR reads using MiXCR and keeps one entry per CDR3 protein. The sample shows 550,000 to 600,000 distinct CDR3 sequences, about 43% of them seen only once. The sequenced sample consisted of peripheral blood or thyroid tissue (not recorded which). These receptors came from an adult woman with Graves' disease, either hyperthyroidism or ophthalmopathy (not recorded which).

In the case of this clonotype: No conserved phenylalanine or tryptophan ends this CDR3, so it is likely a read error. The chain has TRBV7-9 and TRBJ2-7; 7 bases map to TRBD1. Per germline, CDR1 SEHNR and CDR2 FQNEAQ (reference sequence). CDR3 length equals 14 residues. J lost 6 bases, V lost 5 bases, and 10 bases had no gene match. The CDR3: CASSQQQGIGEQYL. Here the CDR3 DNA reads TGTGCCAGCAGCCAACAACAGGGGATCGGCGAGCAGTACCTC.

The V and J genes are TRBV7-9 and TRBJ2-7, with TRBD1 matching 7 bases. The germline V gene has CDR1 SEHNR and CDR2 FQNEAQ (reference sequence). The junction had 9 bases not matched to a gene; V was cut back by 5 bases and J by 2 bases. The CDR3 sequence is 15 residues long. CDR3 nucleotides: TGTGCCAGCAGCCCCCCCTCCGGGACAGCCTACGAGCAGTACTTC. This sequence encodes CASSPPSGTAYEQYF. Supplemented by reference TRBV7-9 and TRBJ2-7, the full variable domain reads DTGVSQNPRHKITKRGQNVTFRCDPISEHNRLYWYRQTLGQGPEFLTYFQNEAQLEKSRLLSDRFSAERPKGSFSTLEIQRTEQGDSAMYLCASSPPSGTAYEQYFGPGTRLTVT.

The J gene is TRBJ2-5, the V gene TRBV29-1, with D possibly TRBD1 on 6 matching bases. Germline assignment: CDR1 SQVTM and CDR2 ANQGSEA. This CDR3 contains 13 residues. Trimming took 3 bases from V and 2 from J, leaving 10 bases between them. The CDR3 region is CSVESQGQETQYF. The DNA for the CDR3 is TGCAGCGTTGAGAGTCAGGGGCAAGAGACCCAGTACTTC. Full variable domain (missing parts from reference TRBV29-1 and TRBJ2-5): SAVISQKPSRDICQRGTSLTIQCQVDSQVTMMFWYRQQPGQSLTLIATANQGSEATYESGFVIDKFPISRPNLTFSTLTVSNMSPEDSSIYLCSVESQGQETQYFGPGTRLLVL.

The genes are TRBV6-1 and TRBJ2-5; D might be TRBD2 (5 bases). CDR3 size: 17 residues. V was pared by 0 bases and J by 9 bases, with 23 bases between. CDR1 and CDR2 from the germline V gene are MNHNS and SASEGT. The CDR3 region has the DNA TGTGCCAGCAGTGAAGCCCCAGGAATGGGAACCGGGGAGCCCCAGTACTTC. It is translated as CASSEAPGMGTGEPQYF.

This clonotype was detected many times. The chain employs TRBV24-1 and TRBJ2-2; a weak D match, TRBD1 (6 bases). The CDR3 has 13 amino acids. Germline V gene sequence: CDR1 KGHDR, CDR2 SFDVKD. Trimming cost V 9 bases and J 3 bases, with 10 bases left between them. The CDR3, as DNA: TGTGCCACCGAGGGACACCACACCGGGGAGCTGTTTTTT. Protein product: CATEGHHTGELFF.

This clonotype came up a few times. V is TRBV7-9 and J is TRBJ2-2; no reliable D call. Germline V gene lookup returns CDR1 SEHNR and CDR2 FQNEAQ (reference sequence). CDR3 length: 16 residues. V was pared by 2 bases and J by 4 bases, with 14 bases between. The CDR3 is CASSLWVSLSTGELFF. As DNA, the CDR3 is TGTGCCAGCAGCTTATGGGTGTCTTTGAGCACCGGGGAGCTGTTTTTT.

The chain employs TRBV9 and TRBJ1-5; 7 nucleotides match TRBD1. With 6 bases clipped from V and 0 bases from J, the junction kept 6 bases outside the gene matches. CDR1 SGDLS and CDR2 YYNGEE come from the germline V gene. There are 15 residues in the CDR3. Here the CDR3 reads CASMKTGHSNQPQHF. In nucleotides, the CDR3 is TGTGCCAGCATGAAGACAGGGCATAGCAATCAGCCCCAGCATTTT.

The chain carries TRBV7-8 and TRBJ1-6; D ambiguous. Germline V gene data show CDR1 as SGHVS and CDR2 as FQNEAQ. The CDR3 runs to 14 residues. Trimming took 1 base from V and 10 from J, leaving 11 bases between them. The CDR3 loop reads CASSLVLDGSPLHF. In nucleotides, the CDR3 is TGTGCCAGCAGCTTAGTCCTCGACGGGTCACCCCTCCACTTT. Together with reference TRBV7-8 and TRBJ1-6, the CDR3 gives the full variable domain: GAGVSQSPRYKVAKRGQDVALRCDPISGHVSLFWYQQALGQGPEFLTYFQNEAQLDKSGLPSDRFFAERPEGSVSTLKIQRTQQEDSAVYLCASSLVLDGSPLHFGNGTRLTVT.